This record looks at one T cell receptor (beta chain) sequence and its context. Its cognate antigen is unknown. The data were obtained in a study of vaccination effects on CD4 cells after COVID-19. In the ViraFEST assay, antigen-specific CD4+ clonotypes were identified by expansion after peptide-pool stimulation. Isolation of CD4+ T cells took place after around 10 days of culture. None of the vaccinated had previously contracted SARS-CoV-2, and their nucleocapsid antibodies tested negative. Using immunoSEQ multiplex PCR, the repertoire was profiled, and TCRdb retains in-frame clones only, with some absent. The repertoire includes under 80,000 clones, around 76% of them detected once, and about 10% sits in the top ten. The CDR3 contains 15 residues. Germline V gene lookup returns CDR1 SGHTA and CDR2 FQGNSA. Deletions cut 5 bases from V and 2 bases from J, with 16 bases between.

Sample: CD4+ T cells from PBMCs cultured with SARS-CoV-2 spike peptides, taken before COVID-19 vaccination. The TCR comes from a human donor who received a COVID-19 vaccine. This chain joins TRBV7-2 and TRBJ2-7, with D perhaps matching TRBD1 (6 bases). CDR3: CASSLGQGLTYEQYV. The CDR3 coding sequence is TGTGCCAGCAGCCTCGGGCAGGGGTTAACCTACGAGCAGTACGTC.